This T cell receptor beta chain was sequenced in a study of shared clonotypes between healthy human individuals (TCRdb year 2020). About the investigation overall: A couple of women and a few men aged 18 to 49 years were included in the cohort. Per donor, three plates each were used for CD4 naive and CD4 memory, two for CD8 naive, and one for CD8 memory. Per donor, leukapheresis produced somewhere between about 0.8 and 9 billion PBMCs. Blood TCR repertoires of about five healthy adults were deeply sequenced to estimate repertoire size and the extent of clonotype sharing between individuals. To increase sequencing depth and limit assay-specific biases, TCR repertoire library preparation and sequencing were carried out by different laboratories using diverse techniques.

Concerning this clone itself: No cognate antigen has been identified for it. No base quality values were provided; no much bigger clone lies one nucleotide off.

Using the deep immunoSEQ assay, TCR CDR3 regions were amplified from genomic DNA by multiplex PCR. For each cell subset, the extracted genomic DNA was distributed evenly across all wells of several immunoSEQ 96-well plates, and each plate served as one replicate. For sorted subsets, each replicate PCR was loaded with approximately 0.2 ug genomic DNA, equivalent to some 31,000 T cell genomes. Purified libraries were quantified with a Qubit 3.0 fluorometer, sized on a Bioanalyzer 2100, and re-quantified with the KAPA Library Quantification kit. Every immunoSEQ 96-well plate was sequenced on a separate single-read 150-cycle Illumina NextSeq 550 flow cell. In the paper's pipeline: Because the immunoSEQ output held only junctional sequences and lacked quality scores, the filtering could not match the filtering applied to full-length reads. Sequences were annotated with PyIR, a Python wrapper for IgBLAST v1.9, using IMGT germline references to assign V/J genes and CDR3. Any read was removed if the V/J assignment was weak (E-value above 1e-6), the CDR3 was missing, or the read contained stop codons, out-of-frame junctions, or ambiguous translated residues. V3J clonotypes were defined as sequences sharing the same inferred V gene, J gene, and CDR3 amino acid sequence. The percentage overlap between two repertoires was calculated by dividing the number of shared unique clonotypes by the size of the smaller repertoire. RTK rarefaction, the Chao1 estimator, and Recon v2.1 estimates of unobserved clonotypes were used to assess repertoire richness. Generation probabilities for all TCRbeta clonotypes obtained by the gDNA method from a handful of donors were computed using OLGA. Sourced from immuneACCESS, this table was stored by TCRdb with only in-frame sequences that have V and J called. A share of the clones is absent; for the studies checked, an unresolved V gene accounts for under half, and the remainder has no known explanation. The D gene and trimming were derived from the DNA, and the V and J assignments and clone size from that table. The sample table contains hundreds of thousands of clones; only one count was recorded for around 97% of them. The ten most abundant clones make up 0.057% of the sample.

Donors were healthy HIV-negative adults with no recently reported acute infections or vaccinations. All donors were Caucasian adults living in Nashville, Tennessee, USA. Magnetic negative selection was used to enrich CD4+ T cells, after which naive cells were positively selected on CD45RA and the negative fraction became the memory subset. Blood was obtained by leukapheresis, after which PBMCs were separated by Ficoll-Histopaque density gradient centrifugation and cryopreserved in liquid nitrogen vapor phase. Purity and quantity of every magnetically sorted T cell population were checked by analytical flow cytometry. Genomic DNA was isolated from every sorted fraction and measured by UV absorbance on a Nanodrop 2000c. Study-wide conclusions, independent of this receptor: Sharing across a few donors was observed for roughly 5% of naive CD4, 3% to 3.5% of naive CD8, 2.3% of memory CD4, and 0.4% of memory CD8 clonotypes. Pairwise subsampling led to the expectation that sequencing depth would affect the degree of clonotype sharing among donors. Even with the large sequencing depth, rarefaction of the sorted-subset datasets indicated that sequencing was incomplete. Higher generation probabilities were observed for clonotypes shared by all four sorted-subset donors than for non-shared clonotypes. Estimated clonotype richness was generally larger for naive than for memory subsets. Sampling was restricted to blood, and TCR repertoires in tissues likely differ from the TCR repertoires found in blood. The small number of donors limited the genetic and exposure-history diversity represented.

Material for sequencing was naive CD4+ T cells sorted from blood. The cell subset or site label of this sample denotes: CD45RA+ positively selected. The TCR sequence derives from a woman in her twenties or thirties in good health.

The DNA sequence reads TGTGCCGTCGGAGACCCACCCGGGACAGGCAATCAGCCCCAGCATTTT. This gives the protein CAVGDPPGTGNQPQHF. The chain was built from TRBV10-3 and TRBJ1-5, with 7 bases aligning to TRBD1. Including the terminal cysteine and phenylalanine, the CDR3 comprises 16 residues. Solely the CDR3 DNA is kept, with 48 bases framed from the first base. V ends up 11 bases short and J 2 bases short, with an unmatched junction base count of 15. CDR1 ENHRY and CDR2 SYGVKD were looked up in the germline V gene.